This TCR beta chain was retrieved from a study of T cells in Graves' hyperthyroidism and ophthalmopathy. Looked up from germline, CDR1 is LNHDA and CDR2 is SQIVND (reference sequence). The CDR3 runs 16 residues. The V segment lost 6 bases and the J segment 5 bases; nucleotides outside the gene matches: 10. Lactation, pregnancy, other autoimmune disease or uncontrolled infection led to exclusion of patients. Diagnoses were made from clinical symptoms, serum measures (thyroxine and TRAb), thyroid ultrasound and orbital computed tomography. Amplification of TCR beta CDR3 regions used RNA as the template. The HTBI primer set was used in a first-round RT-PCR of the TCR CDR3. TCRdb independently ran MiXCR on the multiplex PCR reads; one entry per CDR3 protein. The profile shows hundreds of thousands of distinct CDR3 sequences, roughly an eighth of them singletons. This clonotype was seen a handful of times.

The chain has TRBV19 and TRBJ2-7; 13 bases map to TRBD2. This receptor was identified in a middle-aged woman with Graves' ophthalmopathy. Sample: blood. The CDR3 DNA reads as TGTGCCAGTAGCATTTCGGGGACTAGCGGGATCCACGAGCAGTACTTC. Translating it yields CASSISGTSGIHEQYF. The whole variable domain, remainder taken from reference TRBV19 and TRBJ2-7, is DGGITQSPKYLFRKEGQNVTLSCEQNLNHDAMYWYRQDPGQGLRLIYYSQIVNDFQKGDIAEGYSVSREKKESFPLTVTSAQKNPTAFYLCASSISGTSGIHEQYFGPGTRLTVT.